This TCR beta chain was identified during a study of beta chain features in type 1 diabetes. Findings of the study overall: PCR might pick shorter templates more often, in the same way for patients and controls.

Using CD45RO/CCR7/CD25/CD127/CD95/CD27, CD4+ naive, central memory, regulatory and stem cell-like memory cells were sorted. There are a few counts of this clone. What it binds is unknown. The whole isolated RNA underwent reverse transcription, so sequencing captured expressed TCRB transcripts. About 3.5 million reads, on average, came from each naive, central memory and regulatory T cell sample. Using immunoSEQ multiplex PCR, the repertoire was profiled, and TCRdb retains in-frame clones only, with some absent. Among 200,000 to 250,000 clones, 9.5% to 13% were seen once, and the ten largest hold approximately 1.3%. V dropped 0 bases and J dropped 0 bases, with 2 bases sitting between them. CDR3 length: 14 amino acids. Germline lookup yields CDR1 SGHTA and CDR2 FQGTGA.

Sequenced input: central memory CD4+ T cells from blood. The V and J genes are TRBV7-3 and TRBJ2-2; D uncertain. This TCR derives from a man between 18 and 29 years old in good health. In DNA form, the CDR3 reads TGTGCCAGCAGCTTAACGACGAACACCGGGGAGCTGTTTTTT. Protein product: CASSLTTNTGELFF.